This entry is about one T cell receptor beta chain. What it binds is not known. The entry originates in a study of cytomegalovirus exposure and HLA in healthy donors. Study conclusions and caveats: Data from an earlier analysis indicated that most TCR beta V segments were productive either about 90% or about 30% of the time.

Losses at the gene ends were 1 base for V and 3 bases for J; bases not matched to a gene: 2. Germline V gene sequence: CDR1 MGHRA, CDR2 YSYEKL. The CDR3 spans 17 residues. PCR amplification relied on 60 Vbeta primers (plus 13 Jbeta primers). This table comes from immunoSEQ multiplex PCR, and its TCRdb copy is limited to in-frame clones, with some not included. The sample has 150,000 or so clones, 83% seen once; the top ten hold roughly 4%. The specimen sequenced was PBMCs. V usage is TRBV4-1 and J usage is TRBJ2-1; the match to TRBD2 covers 14 bases. The clonotype was recovered from a man aged 50 to 59 in good health and CMV-seropositive. Here the CDR3 DNA reads TGCGCCAGCAGCCAAGGACTAGCGGGGGGGCTCTACAATGAGCAGTTCTTC. It is translated as CASSQGLAGGLYNEQFF.